Listed below are T cell receptor beta chains from one sample, sequenced in a study of cytomegalovirus exposure and HLA in healthy donors. Data came from immunoSEQ multiplex PCR; TCRdb stores just in-frame clones and leaves some out. The top ten hold just over 3% of the sample, which has around 87,000 clones, over 60% seen once. The specimen was PBMCs. The source is a middle-aged man in good health and CMV-seronegative. Each CDR3 is given with its conserved first and last residue. The D gene is left open where the match is weak. A row's size may be missing; if present it is once, few, many or a size class.

clone size: .; V gene: TRBV27; D gene: .; J gene: TRBJ2-7; CDR3 DNA: TGTGCCAGCAGTTTAGAGGGGACATTTCTCTACGAACAGTACTTC; CDR3 protein: CASSLEGTFLYEQYF
clone size: .; V gene: TRBV7-8; D gene: TRBD1; J gene: TRBJ1-4; CDR3 DNA: TGTGCCAGCAGCTCAGGGACAGGGAGACTTGTCAAAGAAAAACTGTTTTTT; CDR3 protein: CASSSGTGRLVKEKLFF
clone size: .; V gene: TRBV6-5; D gene: .; J gene: TRBJ2-7; CDR3 DNA: TGTGCCAGCAGCTTAAACCAGGTCCTCTCCTACGAGCAGTACTTC; CDR3 protein: CASSLNQVLSYEQYF
clone size: once; V gene: TRBV23-1; D gene: .; J gene: TRBJ1-1; CDR3 DNA: TGCGCCAGCAGCCCCGGGGAGAAGAACACTGAAGCTTTCTTT; CDR3 protein: CASSPGEKNTEAFF
clone size: few; V gene: TRBV4-1; D gene: .; J gene: TRBJ1-2; CDR3 DNA: TGCGCCAGCAGCCAAGATGTCACTGCCGATGGCTACACCTTC; CDR3 protein: CASSQDVTADGYTF
clone size: .; V gene: TRBV7-6; D gene: .; J gene: TRBJ2-5; CDR3 DNA: TGTGCCAGCAGCGCGGACTTACAAGAGACCCAGTACTTC; CDR3 protein: CASSADLQETQYF
clone size: .; V gene: TRBV10-3; D gene: TRBD2; J gene: TRBJ2-1; CDR3 DNA: TGTGCCATCAGTGAGTCCGTCGGACTAGCGGGGGGCTACAATGAGCAGTTCTTC; CDR3 protein: CAISESVGLAGGYNEQFF
clone size: .; V gene: TRBV7-8; D gene: TRBD1; J gene: TRBJ1-3; CDR3 DNA: TGTGCCAGCCATTCGGGGCATCGGGACAGGAGCTCTGGAAACACCATATATTTT; CDR3 protein: CASHSGHRDRSSGNTIYF
clone size: once; V gene: TRBV2; D gene: .; J gene: TRBJ2-7; CDR3 DNA: TGTGCCAACGGGGGACGATTCGAGCAGTACTTC; CDR3 protein: CANGGRFEQYF
clone size: .; V gene: TRBV28; D gene: TRBD1; J gene: TRBJ2-3; CDR3 DNA: TGTGCCAGCTACCCACCTACAGGGGGCGGTAGCACAGATACGCAGTATTTT; CDR3 protein: CASYPPTGGGSTDTQYF
clone size: .; V gene: TRBV7-6; D gene: TRBD2; J gene: TRBJ2-7; CDR3 DNA: TGTGCCAGCAGCTCCCGGACTAGCGGGGGGGCCGAGCAGTACTTC; CDR3 protein: CASSSRTSGGAEQYF
clone size: .; V gene: TRBV6-1; D gene: .; J gene: TRBJ2-7; CDR3 DNA: TGTGCCAGCATGATACAGGGGAGGTTAGACTACGAGCAGTACTTC; CDR3 protein: CASMIQGRLDYEQYF
clone size: .; V gene: TRBV18; D gene: .; J gene: TRBJ1-2; CDR3 DNA: TGTGCCAGCTCACCTCGGTGGGGGGTAGGTGGCTACACCTTC; CDR3 protein: CASSPRWGVGGYTF
clone size: .; V gene: TRBV4-2; D gene: .; J gene: TRBJ1-1; CDR3 DNA: TGTGCCAGCAGCCCTCCGGACGGGGGAGCTTTCTTT; CDR3 protein: CASSPPDGGAFF
clone size: once; V gene: TRBV28; D gene: .; J gene: TRBJ1-1; CDR3 DNA: TGTGCCAGCAGGATCCGGGACAAAGAAAAAGCTTTCTTT; CDR3 protein: CASRIRDKEKAFF
clone size: once; V gene: TRBV7-9; D gene: .; J gene: TRBJ2-1; CDR3 DNA: TGTGCCAGCAGCTTCCCTACCGCGGGGCCTCAATACAATGAGCAGTTCTTC; CDR3 protein: CASSFPTAGPQYNEQFF
clone size: once; V gene: TRBV6-9; D gene: TRBD1; J gene: TRBJ1-5; CDR3 DNA: TGTGCCAGTAAAAATCCCGGGACAGGGCTCAATCAGCCCCAGCATTTT; CDR3 protein: CASKNPGTGLNQPQHF
clone size: .; V gene: TRBV11-1; D gene: TRBD1; J gene: TRBJ1-2; CDR3 DNA: TGTGCCAGCAGCCCCCTGAGGACAGGGGGCCTTGGCTACACCTTC; CDR3 protein: CASSPLRTGGLGYTF
clone size: .; V gene: TRBV4-3; D gene: TRBD2; J gene: TRBJ2-4; CDR3 DNA: TGCGCCAGCAGCCGCGTCCCGGGACTAGCGGGGACGTTAGCCAAAAACATTCAGTACTTC; CDR3 protein: CASSRVPGLAGTLAKNIQYF
clone size: .; V gene: TRBV28; D gene: TRBD1; J gene: TRBJ1-5; CDR3 DNA: TGTGCCAGCAGTTCAGGACAGGGCTTTTATCAGCCCCAGCATTTT; CDR3 protein: CASSSGQGFYQPQHF
clone size: .; V gene: TRBV19; D gene: TRBD2; J gene: TRBJ2-3; CDR3 DNA: TGTGCCAGTAGTGAGCGGGGAAGCACAGATACGCAGTATTTT; CDR3 protein: CASSERGSTDTQYF
clone size: .; V gene: TRBV25-1; D gene: .; J gene: TRBJ2-2; CDR3 DNA: TGTGCCAGCAGTGAAACTCCCGGGGAGCTGTTTTTT; CDR3 protein: CASSETPGELFF
clone size: .; V gene: TRBV7-9; D gene: .; J gene: TRBJ1-3; CDR3 DNA: TGTGCTGGGGGGGGCTCTGGAAACACCATATATTTT; CDR3 protein: CAGGGSGNTIYF
clone size: once; V gene: TRBV4-3; D gene: .; J gene: TRBJ1-2; CDR3 DNA: TGCGCCAGCAGCCCCCTGAGACTCTATGGCTACACCTTC; CDR3 protein: CASSPLRLYGYTF
clone size: .; V gene: TRBV4-2; D gene: TRBD2; J gene: TRBJ2-7; CDR3 DNA: TGTGCCAGCAGCCATAGCGGGGGGAGCTCCTACGAGCAGTACTTC; CDR3 protein: CASSHSGGSSYEQYF
clone size: .; V gene: TRBV5-1; D gene: .; J gene: TRBJ1-1; CDR3 DNA: TGCGCCAGCAGCTCTACGACAGGCACTGAAGCTTTCTTT; CDR3 protein: CASSSTTGTEAFF
clone size: once; V gene: TRBV30; D gene: .; J gene: TRBJ1-1; CDR3 DNA: TGTGCCTGGGGCGACAGCCCAGGTGAAGCTTTCTTT; CDR3 protein: CAWGDSPGEAFF